This is a list of T cell receptor beta chains from one sample in a study of CD8+CD57+ T cells in acquired aplastic anemia. In TCRdb, the reads were re-called with MiXCR into one record per CDR3 protein. Among roughly 500,000 distinct CDR3 sequences, around a third were seen once, and the ten largest hold less than 0.85%. Specimen: sorted CD4+, CD8+, or CD8+CD57+ T cells (not recorded which) from PBMCs. The receptors were gathered from a human donor with aplastic anemia. CDR3s include the opening cysteine and the closing phenylalanine or tryptophan. The order of the fields is clone size, D gene, J gene, CDR3 length, V gene, CDR3 protein, CDR3 DNA. The D gene is left open where the match is weak. The size of a clone is reported for some rows only, either as once, few or many, or as a class for expanded clones.

many | TRBD2 | TRBJ2-1 | 15 | TRBV2 | CASSGRSLAGDEQFF | TGTGCCAGCAGTGGACGGAGCCTAGCGGGAGATGAGCAGTTCTTC
many | TRBD1 | TRBJ1-2 | 18 | TRBV19 | CASSIPDLGTGEPKGYTF | TGTGCCAGTAGTATACCCGACCTCGGGACAGGGGAACCAAAAGGCTACACCTTC
many | . | TRBJ1-2 | 12 | TRBV2 | CATRGGSYGYTF | TGTGCCACCCGAGGTGGGTCGTATGGCTACACCTTC
. | TRBD2 | TRBJ2-7 | 14 | TRBV30 | CAWSSGGAGYEQYF | TGTGCCTGGAGTAGCGGGGGGGCCGGGTACGAGCAGTACTTC
many | TRBD2 | TRBJ2-1 | 15 | TRBV19 | CASTSGGSSYNEQFF | TGTGCCAGCACTAGCGGGGGTAGCTCCTACAATGAGCAGTTCTTC
. | TRBD1 | TRBJ1-6 | 16 | TRBV10-3 | CAISEIGRGRNSPLHF | TGTGCCATCAGTGAGATCGGCAGGGGGCGGAATTCACCCCTCCACTTT
few | . | TRBJ2-3 | 15 | TRBV20-1 | CSASRTGRITDTQYF | TGCAGTGCTTCTCGGACGGGTAGGATCACAGATACGCAGTATTTT
few | . | TRBJ1-1 | 14 | TRBV5-8 | CASSLLGANTEAFF | TGTGCCAGCAGCTTGTTAGGAGCTAACACTGAAGCTTTCTTT
. | . | TRBJ2-5 | 12 | TRBV9 | CASSVGGMTQYF | TGTGCCAGCAGCGTAGGGGGAATGACCCAGTACTTC
few | . | TRBJ2-7 | 14 | TRBV24-1 | CATSERDSRYEQYF | TGTGCCACCAGTGAGCGGGACAGTCGCTACGAGCAGTACTTC
. | TRBD1 | TRBJ2-7 | 14 | TRBV4-2 | CASNRDRNTEEQYF | TGTGCCAGTAACCGGGACAGGAACACGGAAGAGCAGTACTTC
. | . | TRBJ2-1 | 16 | TRBV24-1 | CATSDPKGGFSNEQFF | TGTGCCACCAGTGATCCTAAGGGGGGGTTTAGCAATGAGCAGTTCTTC
. | . | TRBJ1-2 | 14 | TRBV2 | CASSGVRGRRGYTF | TGTGCCAGCAGTGGTGTTCGGGGTCGAAGGGGCTACACCTTC
few | TRBD1 | TRBJ2-7 | 14 | TRBV2 | CASSERTGPDEQYF | TGTGCCAGCAGTGAGAGGACAGGGCCCGACGAGCAGTACTTC
. | . | TRBJ1-5 | 12 | TRBV20-1 | CSARYSSQPQHF | TGCAGTGCTCGTTATAGCAGTCAGCCCCAGCATTTT
. | TRBD1 | TRBJ1-1 | 14 | TRBV7-2 | CASSLAGQGAEAFF | TGTGCCAGCAGCTTAGCCGGACAGGGGGCTGAAGCTTTCTTT